This T cell receptor (beta chain) was sequenced for a study of CXCR3-negative and CXCR3-positive naive CD8 T cells. The libraries of TRB cDNA were prepared using 5' RACE with UMI labels. After re-calling the 5' RACE reads, TCRdb lists one entry per CDR3 protein, DNA absent. The sample shows 45,000 to 70,000 distinct CDR3 sequences, and about a quarter sits with its ten largest clones. Using triplicate sorts, approximately 300,000 cells were collected each time from every CD8+ T cell subset. Germline CDR1 is SQVTM and CDR2 is ANQGSEA. This CDR3 spans 13 amino acids. The specimen sequenced was memory CD8+ T cells from blood. The chain has TRBV29-1 and TRBJ2-2. This TCR was recovered from a human donor in good health. Some clones in this sample may be carry-over from other donors' samples. CDR3 amino acids: CSVEKRIPGELFF.